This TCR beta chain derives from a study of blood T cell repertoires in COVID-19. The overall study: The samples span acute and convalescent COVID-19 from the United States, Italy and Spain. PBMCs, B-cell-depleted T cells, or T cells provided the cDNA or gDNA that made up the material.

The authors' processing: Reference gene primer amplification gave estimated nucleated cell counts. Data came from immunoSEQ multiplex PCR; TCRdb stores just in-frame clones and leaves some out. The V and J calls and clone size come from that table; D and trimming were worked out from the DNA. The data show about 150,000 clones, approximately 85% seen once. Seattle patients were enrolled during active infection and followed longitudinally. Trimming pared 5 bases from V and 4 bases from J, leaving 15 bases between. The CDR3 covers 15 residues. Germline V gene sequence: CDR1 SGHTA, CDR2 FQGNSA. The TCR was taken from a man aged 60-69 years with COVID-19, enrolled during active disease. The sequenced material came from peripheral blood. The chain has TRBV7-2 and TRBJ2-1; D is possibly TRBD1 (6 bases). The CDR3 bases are TGTGCCAGCAGCCAAAGGACAGATCGATACAATGAGCAGTTCTTC. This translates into CASSQRTDRYNEQFF.